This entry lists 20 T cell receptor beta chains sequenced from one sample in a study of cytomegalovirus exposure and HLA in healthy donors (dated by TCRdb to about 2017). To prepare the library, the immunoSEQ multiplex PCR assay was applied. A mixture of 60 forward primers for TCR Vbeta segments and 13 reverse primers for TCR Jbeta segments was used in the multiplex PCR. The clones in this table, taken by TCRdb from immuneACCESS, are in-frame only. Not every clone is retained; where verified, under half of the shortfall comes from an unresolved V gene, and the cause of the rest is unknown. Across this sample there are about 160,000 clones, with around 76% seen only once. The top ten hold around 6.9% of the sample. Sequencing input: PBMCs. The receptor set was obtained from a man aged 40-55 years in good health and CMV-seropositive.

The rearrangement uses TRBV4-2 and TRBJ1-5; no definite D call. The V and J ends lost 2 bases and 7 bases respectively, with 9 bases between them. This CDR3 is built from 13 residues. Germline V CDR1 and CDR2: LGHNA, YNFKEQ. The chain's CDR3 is CASSQTEEQPQHF. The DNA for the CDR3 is TGTGCCAGCAGCCAAACCGAGGAGCAGCCCCAGCATTTT.

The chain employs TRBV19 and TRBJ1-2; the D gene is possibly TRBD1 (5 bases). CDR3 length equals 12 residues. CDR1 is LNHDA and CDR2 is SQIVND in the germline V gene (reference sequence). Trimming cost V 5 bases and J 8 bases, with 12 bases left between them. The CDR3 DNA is TGTGCCAGTAGTTTTCGAAGGGGAGGCTACACCTTC. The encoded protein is CASSFRRGGYTF. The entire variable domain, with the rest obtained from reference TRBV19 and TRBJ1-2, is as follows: DGGITQSPKYLFRKEGQNVTLSCEQNLNHDAMYWYRQDPGQGLRLIYYSQIVNDFQKGDIAEGYSVSREKKESFPLTVTSAQKNPTAFYLCASSFRRGGYTFGSGTRLTVV.

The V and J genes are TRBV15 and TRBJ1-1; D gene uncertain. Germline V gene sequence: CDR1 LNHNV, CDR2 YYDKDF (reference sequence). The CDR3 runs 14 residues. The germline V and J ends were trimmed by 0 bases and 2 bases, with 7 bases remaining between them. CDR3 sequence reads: CATSRESVNTEAFF. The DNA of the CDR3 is TGTGCCACCAGCAGAGAATCAGTCAACACTGAAGCTTTCTTT.

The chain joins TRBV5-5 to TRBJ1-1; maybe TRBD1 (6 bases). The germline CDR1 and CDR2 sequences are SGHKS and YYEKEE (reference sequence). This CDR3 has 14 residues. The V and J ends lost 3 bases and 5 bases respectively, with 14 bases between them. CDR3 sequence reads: CASSWDGQGTEAFF. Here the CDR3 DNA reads TGTGCCAGCAGCTGGGACGGTCAGGGGACTGAAGCTTTCTTT.

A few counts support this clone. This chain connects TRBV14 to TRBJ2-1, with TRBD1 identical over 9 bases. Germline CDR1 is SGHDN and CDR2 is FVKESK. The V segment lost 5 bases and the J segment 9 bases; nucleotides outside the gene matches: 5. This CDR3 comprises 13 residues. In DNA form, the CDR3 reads TGTGCCAGCAGCATAGGGACAGGGCTTGAGCAGTTCTTC. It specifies CASSIGTGLEQFF. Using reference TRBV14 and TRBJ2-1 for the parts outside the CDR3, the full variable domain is EAGVTQFPSHSVIEKGQTVTLRCDPISGHDNLYWYRRVMGKEIKFLLHFVKESKQDESGMPNNRFLAERTGGTYSTLKVQPAELEDSGVYFCASSIGTGLEQFFGPGTRLTVL.

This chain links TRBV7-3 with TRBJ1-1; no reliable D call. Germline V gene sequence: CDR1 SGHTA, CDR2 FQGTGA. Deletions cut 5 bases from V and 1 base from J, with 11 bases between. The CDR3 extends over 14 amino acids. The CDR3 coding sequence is TGTGCCAGCAGCCCAGGCTTAGAGAACACTGAAGCTTTCTTT. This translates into CASSPGLENTEAFF.

The CDR3 coding sequence is TGTGCTAGACCAGGTACCCCGAGCACAGATACGCAGTATTTT. It yields the protein CARPGTPSTDTQYF. V is TRBV12-5 and J is TRBJ2-3; no definite D call. Trimming took off 9 bases at V and 0 bases at J, with 13 bases between the two ends. This CDR3 comprises 14 residues. Germline CDR1 and CDR2: LGHNT and FRNRAP.

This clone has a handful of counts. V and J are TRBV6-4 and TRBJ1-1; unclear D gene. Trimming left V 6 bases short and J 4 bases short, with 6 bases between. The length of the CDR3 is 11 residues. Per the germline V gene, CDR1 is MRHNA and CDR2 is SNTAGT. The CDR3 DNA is TGTGCCAGCAGCGGTGGCACTGAAGCTTTCTTT. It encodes CASSGGTEAFF.

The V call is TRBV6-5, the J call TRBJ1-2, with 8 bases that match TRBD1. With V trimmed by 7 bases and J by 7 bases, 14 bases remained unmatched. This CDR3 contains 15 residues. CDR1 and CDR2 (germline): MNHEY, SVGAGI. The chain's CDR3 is CASNPTQGARGGYTF. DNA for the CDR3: TGTGCCAGCAACCCAACCCAGGGGGCACGGGGTGGCTACACCTTC.

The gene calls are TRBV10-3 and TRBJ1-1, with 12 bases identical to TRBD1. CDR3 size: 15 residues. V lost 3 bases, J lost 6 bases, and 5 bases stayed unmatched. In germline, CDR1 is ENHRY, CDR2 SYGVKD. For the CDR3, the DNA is TGTGCCATCAGTGATCCGGGACAGGGGGCTCCTGAAGCTTTCTTT. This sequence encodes CAISDPGQGAPEAFF.

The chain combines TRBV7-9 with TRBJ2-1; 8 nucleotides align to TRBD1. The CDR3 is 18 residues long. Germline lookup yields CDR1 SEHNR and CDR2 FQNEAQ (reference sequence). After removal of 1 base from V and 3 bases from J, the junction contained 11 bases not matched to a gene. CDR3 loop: CASSLDSPDRGRYNEQFF. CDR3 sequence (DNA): TGTGCCAGCAGCTTAGACAGTCCCGACAGGGGTCGCTACAATGAGCAGTTCTTC.

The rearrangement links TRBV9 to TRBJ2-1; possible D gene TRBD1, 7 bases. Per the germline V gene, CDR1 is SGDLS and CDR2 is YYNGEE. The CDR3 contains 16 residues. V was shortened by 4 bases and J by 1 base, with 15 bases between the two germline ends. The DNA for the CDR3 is TGTGCCAGCAGCCCCCACTCAGGGGGGTCCTACAATGAGCAGTTCTTC. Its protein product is CASSPHSGGSYNEQFF.

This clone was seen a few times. The CDR3 spells CASSSRTANNEQFF. The CDR3 nucleotides are TGTGCCAGCAGCTCGAGGACAGCAAACAATGAGCAGTTCTTC. The chain joins TRBV7-9 to TRBJ2-1; D possibly corresponds to TRBD1 (6 bases). Trimming removed 4 bases at V and 5 bases at J, with 12 bases between. The germline CDR1 and CDR2 sequences are SEHNR and FQNEAQ (reference sequence). The length of the CDR3 is 14 residues.

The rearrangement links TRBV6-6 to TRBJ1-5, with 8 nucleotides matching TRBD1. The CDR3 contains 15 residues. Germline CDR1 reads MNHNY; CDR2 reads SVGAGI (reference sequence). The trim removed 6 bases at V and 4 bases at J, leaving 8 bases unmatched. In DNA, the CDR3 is TGTGCCAGCAGCCCTACGACAGGGGCTAATCAGCCCCAGCATTTT. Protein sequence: CASSPTTGANQPQHF.

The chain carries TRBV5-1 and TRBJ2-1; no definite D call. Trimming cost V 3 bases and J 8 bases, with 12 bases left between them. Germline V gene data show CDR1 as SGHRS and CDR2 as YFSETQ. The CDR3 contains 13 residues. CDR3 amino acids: CASSWADIDEQFF. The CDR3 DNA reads TGCGCCAGCAGCTGGGCTGACATCGATGAGCAGTTCTTC.

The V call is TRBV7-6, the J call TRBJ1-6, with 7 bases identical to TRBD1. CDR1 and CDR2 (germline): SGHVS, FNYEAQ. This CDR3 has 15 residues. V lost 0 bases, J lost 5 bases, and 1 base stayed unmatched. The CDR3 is CASSLADRDNSPLHF. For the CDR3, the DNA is TGTGCCAGCAGCTTAGCCGACAGGGATAATTCACCCCTCCACTTT.

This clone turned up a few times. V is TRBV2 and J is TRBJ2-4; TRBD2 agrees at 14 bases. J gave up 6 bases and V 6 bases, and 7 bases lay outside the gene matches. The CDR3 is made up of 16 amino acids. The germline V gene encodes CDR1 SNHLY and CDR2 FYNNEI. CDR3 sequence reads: CASRRLAGGDGNIQYF. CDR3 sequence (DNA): TGTGCCAGCAGACGACTAGCGGGGGGGGATGGAAACATTCAGTACTTC.

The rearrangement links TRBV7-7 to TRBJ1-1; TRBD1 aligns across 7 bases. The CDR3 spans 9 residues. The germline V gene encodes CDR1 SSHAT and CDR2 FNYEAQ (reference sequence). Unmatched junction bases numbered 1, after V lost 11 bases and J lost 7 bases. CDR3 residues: CAWDSEAFF. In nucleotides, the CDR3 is TGTGCCTGGGACAGTGAAGCTTTCTTT. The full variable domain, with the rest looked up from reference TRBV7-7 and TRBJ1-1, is GAGVSQSPRYKVTKRGQDVTLRCDPISSHATLYWYQQALGQGPEFLTYFNYEAQPDKSGLPSDRFSAERPEGSISTLTIQRTEQRDSAMYRCAWDSEAFFGQGTRLTVV.

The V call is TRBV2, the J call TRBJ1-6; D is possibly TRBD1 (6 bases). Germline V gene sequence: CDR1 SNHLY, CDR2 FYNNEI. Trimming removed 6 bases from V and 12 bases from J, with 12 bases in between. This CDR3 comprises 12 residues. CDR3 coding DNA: TGTGCCAGCAGAAAAGGGGGAGAACCCCTCCACTTT. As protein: CASRKGGEPLHF.

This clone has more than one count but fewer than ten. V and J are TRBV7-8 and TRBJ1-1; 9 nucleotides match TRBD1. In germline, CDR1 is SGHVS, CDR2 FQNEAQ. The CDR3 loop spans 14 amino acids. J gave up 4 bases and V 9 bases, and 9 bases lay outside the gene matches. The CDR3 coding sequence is TGTGCCAGTGCCCTACAGGGGGCGTCCACTGAAGCTTTCTTT. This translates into CASALQGASTEAFF. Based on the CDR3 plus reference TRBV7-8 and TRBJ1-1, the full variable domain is GAGVSQSPRYKVAKRGQDVALRCDPISGHVSLFWYQQALGQGPEFLTYFQNEAQLDKSGLPSDRFFAERPEGSVSTLKIQRTQQEDSAVYLCASALQGASTEAFFGQGTRLTVV.